This T cell receptor beta chain was identified in a study of blood T cell repertoires in COVID-19. Turning to the study itself: Researchers got acute and convalescent COVID-19 samples from the United States, Italy and Spain. PBMCs, B-cell-depleted T cells, or T cells provided the cDNA or gDNA that made up the material.

This CDR3 spans 17 amino acids. The V gene's germline CDR1 is SGHRS and CDR2 YFSETQ. J was trimmed by 3 bases and V by 1 base; bases with no gene match: 5. Authors' analysis steps: Reference gene primer amplification yielded estimated nucleated cell counts. Assay used: immunoSEQ multiplex PCR; TCRdb lists only in-frame clones, some missing. The V and J calls and clone size come from that table; D and trimming were worked out from the DNA. The table shows 150,000 to 200,000 clones, with around 90% occurring only once. The specimen was peripheral blood. The rearrangement joins TRBV5-1 to TRBJ2-2; 11 bases are a match to TRBD2. The sequence was obtained from a man aged 60-69 years with active or convalescent COVID-19. CDR3 sequence reads: CASSLTSGRFDTGELFF. The CDR3 nucleotides are TGCGCCAGCAGCTTGACTAGCGGGAGATTCGACACCGGGGAGCTGTTTTTT.